Listed here are 3 T cell receptor beta chains from one sample, sequenced in a study of T cell responses to AZD1222 COVID-19 vaccine (dated by TCRdb to the early 2020s). The library came from the immunoSEQ multiplex PCR assay. The clones in this table, taken by TCRdb from immuneACCESS, are in-frame only. Not every clone is retained; where verified, under half of the shortfall comes from an unresolved V gene, and the cause of the rest is unknown. For this sample there are under 95,000 clones; around 88% appear just once. The top ten clones comprise more than 9% of the sample. The time point tag for this specimen amounts to: about 28 days (+/-7) after the second vaccine dose. Here the sequenced sample was peripheral blood, taken 28 days after the second AZD1222 dose. All receptors derive from an adult who received the AZD1222 COVID-19 vaccine.

The chain uses TRBV7-9 and TRBJ2-1; D is perhaps TRBD1 (5 bases). V gave up 7 bases and J gave up 10 bases, with 14 bases separating them. The CDR3 is 12 residues long. Germline CDR1 and CDR2: SEHNR and FQNEAQ (reference sequence). The CDR3, as DNA: TGTGCCAGCATAGTTTGGGGCGGAGAGCAGTTCTTC. Translated, it gives CASIVWGGEQFF.

This chain links TRBV5-4 with TRBJ1-1; D call uncertain. The germline V and J ends were trimmed by 4 bases and 4 bases, with 8 bases remaining between them. CDR1 is SGHNT and CDR2 is YYREEE in the germline V gene (reference sequence). The CDR3 has 12 residues. In nucleotides, the CDR3 is TGTGCCAGCAGCGGAACAAGCACTGAAGCTTTCTTT. It encodes CASSGTSTEAFF.

The CDR3 DNA reads TGTGCCAGCAGCGTTGGGGCTAGGTCTAGGAATGAGCAGTTCTTC. It is translated as CASSVGARSRNEQFF. The chain links TRBV9 to TRBJ2-1, with D perhaps TRBD1 (5 bases). CDR3 size: 15 residues. CDR1 SGDLS and CDR2 YYNGEE come from the germline V gene. V was pared by 2 bases and J by 7 bases, with 16 bases between. Combining the CDR3 with reference TRBV9 and TRBJ2-1 gives the whole variable domain DSGVTQTPKHLITATGQRVTLRCSPRSGDLSVYWYQQSLDQGLQFLIQYYNGEERAKGNILERFSAQQFPDLHSELNLSSLELGDSALYFCASSVGARSRNEQFFGPGTRLTVL.